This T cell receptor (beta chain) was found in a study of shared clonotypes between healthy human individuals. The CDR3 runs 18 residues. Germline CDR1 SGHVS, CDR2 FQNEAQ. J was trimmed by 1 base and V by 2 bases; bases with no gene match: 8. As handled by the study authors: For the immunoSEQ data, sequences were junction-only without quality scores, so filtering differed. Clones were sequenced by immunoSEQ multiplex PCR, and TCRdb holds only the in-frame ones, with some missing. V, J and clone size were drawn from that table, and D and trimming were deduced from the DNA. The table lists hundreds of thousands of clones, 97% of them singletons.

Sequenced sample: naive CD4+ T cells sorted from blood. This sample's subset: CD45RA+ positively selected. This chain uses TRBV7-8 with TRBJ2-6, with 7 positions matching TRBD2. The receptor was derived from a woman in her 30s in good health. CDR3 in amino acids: CASSLKRDVLSGANVLTF. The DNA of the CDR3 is TGTGCCAGCAGCTTAAAGCGGGACGTACTATCTGGGGCCAACGTCCTGACTTTC.